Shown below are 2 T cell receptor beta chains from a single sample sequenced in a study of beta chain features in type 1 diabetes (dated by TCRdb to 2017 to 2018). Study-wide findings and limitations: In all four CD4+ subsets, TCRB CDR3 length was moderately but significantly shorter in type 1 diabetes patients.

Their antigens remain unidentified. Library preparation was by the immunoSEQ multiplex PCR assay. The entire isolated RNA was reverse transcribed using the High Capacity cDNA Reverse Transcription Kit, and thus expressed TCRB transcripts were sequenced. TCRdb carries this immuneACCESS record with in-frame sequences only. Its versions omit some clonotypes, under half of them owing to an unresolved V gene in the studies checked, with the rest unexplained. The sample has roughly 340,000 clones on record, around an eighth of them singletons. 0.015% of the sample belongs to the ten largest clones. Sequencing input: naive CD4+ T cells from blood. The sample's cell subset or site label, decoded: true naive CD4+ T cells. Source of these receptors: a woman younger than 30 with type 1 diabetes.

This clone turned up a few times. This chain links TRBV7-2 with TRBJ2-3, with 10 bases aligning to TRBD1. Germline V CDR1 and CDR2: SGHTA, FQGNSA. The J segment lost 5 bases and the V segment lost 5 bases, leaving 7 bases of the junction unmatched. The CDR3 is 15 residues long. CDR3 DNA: TGTGCCAGCAGCGTCTCCGGGACAGGGGTAGATACGCAGTATTTT. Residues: CASSVSGTGVDTQYF.

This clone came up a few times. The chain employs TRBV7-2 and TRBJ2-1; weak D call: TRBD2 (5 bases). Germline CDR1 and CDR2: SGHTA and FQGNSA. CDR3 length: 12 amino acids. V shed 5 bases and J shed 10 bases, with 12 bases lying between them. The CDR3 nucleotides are TGTGCCAGCAGCCGAGGGCGCGCCGAGCAGTTCTTC. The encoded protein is CASSRGRAEQFF.